This TCR beta chain was observed in a study of PD-1 blockade in classical Hodgkin lymphoma. Study conclusions and caveats: With respect to the repertoire differences, their causes, possibly disease activity or prior therapy, remain undefined. Similar baseline diversity was found in complete responders and newly diagnosed patients.

The CDR3 spans 15 residues. CDR1 SEHNR and CDR2 FQNEAQ come from the germline V gene (reference sequence). Trimming took 1 base from V and 4 from J; bases not matched to a gene: 4. Remarks on this clone: The antigen is not known.

Sample time point: cycle 4 day 1 (C4D1), after five to seven weeks of nivolumab. Following autologous stem cell transplantation, relapse occurred in every patient, and exposure to brentuximab vedotin varied. The assay was immunoSEQ multiplex PCR, and TCRdb's table has in-frame clones only and misses some. The sample gives tens of thousands of clones, nearly 90% of which show up once; 14% is in the top ten. V gene TRBV7-9 combines with J gene TRBJ2-5; 9 bases match TRBD1. This specimen was peripheral blood mononuclear cells (PBMCs), taken before the fourth cycle of nivolumab. This receptor was identified in a human donor with classical Hodgkin lymphoma. DNA of the CDR3: TGTGCCAGCAGCTTAGGGGACAGGGAGGGAGAGACCCAGTACTTC. Translating gives CASSLGDREGETQYF.